One sample yielded the 20 T cell receptor beta chains listed below, sequenced in a study of T cell repertoires in cytomegalovirus infection. TCRdb redid the calling of the reads with MiXCR, one entry per CDR3 protein. The table has 250,000 or so distinct CDR3 sequences, approximately 9.2% seen once. Sequences were obtained from PBMCs. The receptors here all came from a human donor in good health (CMV status not recorded). Some clones in this sample may be carry-over from other donors' samples.

This clonotype showed up just a few times. The rearrangement joins TRBV18 to TRBJ2-5, with TRBD1 matching over 8 bases. This CDR3 spans 13 amino acids. Germline loops: CDR1 KGHSH, CDR2 LQKENI. Trimming took 9 bases from V and 1 from J; bases not matched to a gene: 4. In DNA form, the CDR3 reads TGTGCCAGTAACAGGGGGGCCCAAGAGACCCAGTACTTC. It translates to CASNRGAQETQYF.

This clonotype has at least ten counts. One junction end does not reproduce the germline sequence, and a read error may be involved. The chain is built from TRBV7-2 and TRBJ2-6, with 7 positions matching TRBD1. Germline V gene sequence: CDR1 SGHTA, CDR2 FQGNSA. CDR3 size: 15 residues. CDR3 in amino acids: CASSPSSQGVNVLTF. DNA of the CDR3: TGTGCCAGCAGCCCGTCTAGCCAGGGGGTCAACGTCCTGACTTTC.

In its sample, this clonotype was seen many times. This chain links TRBV7-2 with TRBJ2-2, with TRBD1 identical over 7 bases. The CDR3 contains 15 residues. The germline V gene encodes CDR1 SGHTA and CDR2 FQGNSA. Trimming removed 1 base from V and 5 bases from J; junction bases left unmatched: 4. For the CDR3, the DNA is TGTGCCAGCAGCTTAGACAGGGGTCGTACCGGGGAGCTGTTTTTT. This encodes CASSLDRGRTGELFF.

A few counts support this clonotype. The CDR3 sequence is CASSYYRGETQYF. The CDR3 bases are TGTGCCAGCAGTTACTACAGGGGAGAGACCCAGTACTTC. V gene TRBV6-5 combines with J gene TRBJ2-5, with TRBD1 identical over 7 bases. The V segment lost 1 base and the J segment 4 bases; nucleotides outside the gene matches: 0. The CDR3 covers 13 residues. Looked up from germline, CDR1 is MNHEY and CDR2 is SVGAGI.

This chain uses TRBV29-1 with TRBJ2-5; D might be TRBD1 (6 bases). Deletions cut 5 bases from V and 2 bases from J, with 15 bases between. CDR3 length equals 14 residues. Germline CDR1 reads SQVTM; CDR2 reads ANQGSEA. As DNA, the CDR3 is TGCAGCGTTACCCGGCAGGGGAAGCAAGAGACCCAGTACTTC. It is translated as CSVTRQGKQETQYF.

The CDR3 loop is CASSLTGVIPQETQYF. In nucleotides, the CDR3 is TGTGCCAGCAGTTTGACGGGAGTAATTCCTCAAGAGACCCAGTACTTC. The chain links TRBV12-3 or TRBV12-4 to TRBJ2-5; tentatively, D is TRBD2 (6 bases). Trimming shortened V by 3 bases and J by 2 bases, and 16 bases separated the two germline ends. This CDR3 has 16 amino acids.

J is TRBJ2-7 and V is TRBV5-5; no reliable D call. V lost 5 bases and J 3 bases, leaving 15 bases between the germline ends. Germline lookup yields CDR1 SGHKS and CDR2 YYEKEE (reference sequence). The CDR3 length is 14 residues. The CDR3 spells CASRPDEDRYEQYF. The CDR3 DNA is TGTGCCAGCAGACCGGATGAGGACCGCTACGAGCAGTACTTC. Drawing the rest from reference TRBV5-5 and TRBJ2-7, the complete variable domain is DAGVTQSPTHLIKTRGQQVTLRCSPISGHKSVSWYQQVLGQGPQFIFQYYEKEERGRGNFPDRFSARQFPNYSSELNVNALLLGDSALYLCASRPDEDRYEQYFGPGTRLTVT.

This chain uses TRBV20-1 with TRBJ1-5; D perhaps matches TRBD1 (6 bases). The CDR3 runs to 15 residues. V was cut by 3 bases and J by 3 bases, with 15 bases left in between. Germline V lookup: CDR1 DFQATT, CDR2 SNEGSKA (reference sequence). The CDR3 nucleotides read TGCAGTGCTAGGAGGGGGGGAATCCCCAATCAGCCCCAGCATTTT. Protein: CSARRGGIPNQPQHF.

This clonotype has at least ten counts. The rearrangement joins TRBV28 to TRBJ2-3; unclear D gene. Deletions cut 6 bases from V and 7 bases from J, with 8 bases between. Germline V gives CDR1 MDHEN, CDR2 SYDVKM. The CDR3 loop spans 11 amino acids. The CDR3 nucleotides read TGTGCCAGCAGGGGTGGTAATACGCAGTATTTT. As protein: CASRGGNTQYF.

This clonotype was observed a few times. The chain recombines TRBV4-1 with TRBJ2-2, with unresolved D. The CDR3 loop spans 15 amino acids. V was cut by 0 bases and J by 5 bases, with 10 bases left in between. The germline gives CDR1 MGHRA, CDR2 YSYEKL. The CDR3 region is CASSQEEGLTGELFF. CDR3 coding DNA: TGCGCCAGCAGCCAAGAGGAAGGGTTAACCGGGGAGCTGTTTTTT.

This clonotype was detected ten times or more. This rearrangement joins TRBV7-2 to TRBJ2-5, with 9 positions matching TRBD2. Germline V gene lookup returns CDR1 SGHTA and CDR2 FQGNSA. V trimming: 1 base; J trimming: 5 bases; junction bases outside the gene matches: 11. This CDR3 contains 17 residues. CDR3 nucleotide sequence: TGTGCCAGCAGCTTAGTGGGAGGCGGGAGGGCTGGGGAGACCCAGTACTTC. Amino acids: CASSLVGGGRAGETQYF.

This clonotype was observed many times. The chain links TRBV7-2 to TRBJ2-7; D is unresolved. CDR1 SGHTA and CDR2 FQGNSA come from the germline V gene. Deletions cut 0 bases from V and 1 base from J, with 10 bases between. This CDR3 has 15 residues. Written as DNA, the CDR3 is TGTGCCAGCAGCTTAGCGTCCGACCCGTCCTACGAGCAGTACTTC. Translation: CASSLASDPSYEQYF.

This clonotype turned up a few times. The rearrangement joins TRBV15 to TRBJ1-1, with D maybe TRBD1 (5 bases). The CDR3 contains 13 residues. Trimming took off 5 bases at V and 3 bases at J, with 10 bases between the two ends. Looked up from germline, CDR1 is LNHNV and CDR2 is YYDKDF (reference sequence). The CDR3 loop reads CATSAGTYTEAFF. As DNA, the CDR3 is TGTGCCACCAGCGCTGGGACGTACACTGAAGCTTTCTTT.

As for this clonotype: At one end the junction does not follow the germline gene, possibly because of a read error. J is TRBJ2-2 and V is TRBV7-7, with unresolved D. There are 16 residues in the CDR3. Germline lookup yields CDR1 SSHAT and CDR2 FNYEAQ (reference sequence). The chain's CDR3 is CASSLRANILTGELFF. CDR3 DNA sequence: TGTGCTAGCAGCTTACGTGCCAATATACTCACCGGGGAGCTGTTTTTT.

The CDR3 reads CASSLYGTRTAYEQYF. The CDR3 region has the DNA TGTGCCAGCAGCTTATATGGGACACGGACGGCCTACGAGCAGTACTTC. The V call is TRBV7-2, the J call TRBJ2-7; TRBD1 might be the D (6 bases). Germline CDR1 reads SGHTA; CDR2 reads FQGNSA. V dropped 2 bases and J dropped 2 bases, with 16 bases sitting between them. CDR3 length equals 16 residues.

This clonotype was seen ten or more times. V and J are TRBV11-2 and TRBJ2-7; possibly TRBD2 for D (6 bases). The V gene's germline CDR1 is SGHAT and CDR2 FQNNGV. CDR3 size: 16 residues. V was cut by 2 bases and J by 2 bases, with 16 bases left in between. The chain's CDR3 is CASSLLPRGKTYEQYF. CDR3 in DNA: TGTGCCAGCAGCTTACTTCCACGGGGGAAGACCTACGAGCAGTACTTC.

The chain carries TRBV7-2 and TRBJ1-5; 9 bases agree with TRBD1. The CDR3 is made up of 17 amino acids. The V gene's germline CDR1 is SGHTA and CDR2 FQGNSA. Trimming took 5 bases from V and 3 from J; bases not matched to a gene: 11. The CDR3 sequence: CASSRGPGQGDNQPQHF. Written as DNA, the CDR3 is TGTGCCAGCAGCCGAGGCCCGGGACAGGGTGACAATCAGCCCCAGCATTTT.

At least ten counts were recorded for this clonotype. This chain links TRBV7-2 with TRBJ1-2; weak D call: TRBD1 (5 bases). The CDR3 extends over 14 amino acids. Per the germline V gene, CDR1 is SGHTA and CDR2 is FQGNSA. The ends were cut back, 8 bases at V and 7 bases at J, with 20 bases in the middle. DNA of the CDR3: TGTGCCAGCTCTGAGTTAAGGGGCGTATCTGGCTACACCTTC. Translation: CASSELRGVSGYTF.

The DNA for the CDR3 is TGTGCCAGCAGTTTATCCGGACTAGCGGGAAATGAGCAGTTCTTC. It yields the protein CASSLSGLAGNEQFF. The genes are TRBV27 and TRBJ2-1; 12 bases are a match to TRBD2. This CDR3 contains 15 residues. V lost 0 bases to trimming and J lost 7 bases; unmatched junction nucleotides: 1. Germline V gene lookup returns CDR1 MNHEY and CDR2 SMNVEV (reference sequence).

This chain connects TRBV7-2 to TRBJ2-3, with D unclear. V was clipped by 0 bases and J by 12 bases, with 13 bases between them. CDR3 length: 13 amino acids. Germline assignment: CDR1 SGHTA and CDR2 FQGNSA. As DNA, the CDR3 is TGTGCCAGCAGCTTAGCGGGCTCTAGAAAACAGTATTTT. Protein product: CASSLAGSRKQYF.